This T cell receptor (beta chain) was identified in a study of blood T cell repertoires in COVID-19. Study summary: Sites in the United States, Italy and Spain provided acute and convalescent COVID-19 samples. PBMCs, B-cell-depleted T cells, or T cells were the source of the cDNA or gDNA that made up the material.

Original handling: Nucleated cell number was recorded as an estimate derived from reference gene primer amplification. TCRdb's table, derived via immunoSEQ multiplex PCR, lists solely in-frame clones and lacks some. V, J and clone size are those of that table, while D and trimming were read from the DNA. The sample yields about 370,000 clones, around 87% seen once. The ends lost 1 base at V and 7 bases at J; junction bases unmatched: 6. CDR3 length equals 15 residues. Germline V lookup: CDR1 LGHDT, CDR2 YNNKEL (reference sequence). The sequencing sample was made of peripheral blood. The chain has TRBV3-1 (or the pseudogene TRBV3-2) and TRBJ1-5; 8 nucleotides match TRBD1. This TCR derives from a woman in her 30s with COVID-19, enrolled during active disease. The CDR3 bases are TGTGCCAGCAGCCAAGGGACAGGGAGGAGCCAGCCCCAGCATTTT. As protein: CASSQGTGRSQPQHF.